Below are 4 T cell receptor beta chains sequenced from a single sample in a study of shared clonotypes between healthy human individuals. TCRdb's table, derived via immunoSEQ multiplex PCR, lists solely in-frame clones and lacks some. The table includes under 850,000 clones, about two thirds detected once. The sequenced sample was memory CD4+ T cells sorted from blood. Documented subset: CD45RA-negative fraction. These receptors came from a young woman in good health.

The chain couples TRBV11-2 to TRBJ2-3; TRBD2 aligns across 7 bases. Per germline, CDR1 SGHAT and CDR2 FQNNGV. Trimming removed 1 base from V and 1 base from J; junction bases left unmatched: 5. The CDR3 has 16 residues. The chain's CDR3 is CASSLGILAGTDTQYF. DNA for the CDR3: TGTGCCAGCAGCTTAGGAATCCTAGCGGGCACAGATACGCAGTATTTT. The complete variable domain, with remaining parts taken from reference TRBV11-2 and TRBJ2-3, reads EAGVAQSPRYKIIEKRQSVAFWCNPISGHATLYWYQQILGQGPKLLIQFQNNGVVDDSQLPKDRFSAERLKGVDSTLKIQPAKLEDSAVYLCASSLGILAGTDTQYFGPGTRLTVL.

The V call is TRBV7-8, the J call TRBJ1-4; 8 bases fit TRBD1. Germline V lookup: CDR1 SGHVS, CDR2 FQNEAQ. V dropped 1 base and J dropped 6; count of bases not matched to a gene: 10. The CDR3 covers 17 residues. The chain's CDR3 is CASSLVAGQDVYEKLFF. For the CDR3, the DNA is TGTGCCAGCAGCTTAGTAGCGGGACAGGACGTTTATGAAAAACTGTTTTTT.

J is TRBJ1-1 and V is TRBV6-5, with D unclear. Germline CDR1 is MNHEY and CDR2 is SVGAGI. CDR3 length equals 14 residues. Trimming took off 2 bases at V and 2 bases at J, with 9 bases between the two ends. In DNA form, the CDR3 reads TGTGCCAGCAGTTACCGGGCTAGAAACACTGAAGCTTTCTTT. Amino acid sequence: CASSYRARNTEAFF.

CDR3 residues: CSVGDIDRNEKLFF. Here the CDR3 DNA reads TGCAGCGTTGGGGACATCGATAGGAATGAAAAACTGTTTTTT. The gene calls are TRBV29-1 and TRBJ1-4; D perhaps matches TRBD1 (6 bases). Trimming took off 4 bases at V and 5 bases at J, with 14 bases between the two ends. CDR1 is SQVTM and CDR2 is ANQGSEA in the germline V gene. The CDR3 extends over 14 amino acids. Full variable domain (rest looked up from reference TRBV29-1 and TRBJ1-4): SAVISQKPSRDICQRGTSLTIQCQVDSQVTMMFWYRQQPGQSLTLIATANQGSEATYESGFVIDKFPISRPNLTFSTLTVSNMSPEDSSIYLCSVGDIDRNEKLFFGSGTQLSVL.